The source of this T cell receptor (beta chain) is a study of blood T cell repertoires in COVID-19. Study in general: Samples came from the United States, Italy and Spain, spanning acute and convalescent COVID-19. T cells, B-cell-depleted T cells, or PBMCs supplied cDNA or gDNA.

This clone has just one count. Per the original methods: The assay estimated nucleated cells by amplifying reference gene primers. Generated by immunoSEQ multiplex PCR, the TCRdb table keeps only in-frame clones and is missing some. V, J and clone size derive from that table, while D and trimming were established from the DNA sequence. The table has tens of thousands of clones, 91% seen once. In germline, CDR1 is SEHNR, CDR2 FQNEAQ (reference sequence). Trimming removed 6 bases from V and 4 bases from J; junction bases left unmatched: 8. CDR3 length equals 15 residues. The clonotype comes from a woman aged 70-85 years with active COVID-19. Sample: peripheral blood. This rearrangement joins TRBV7-9 to TRBJ1-4, with 7 bases identical to TRBD1. CDR3 nucleotides: TGTGCCAGCAGGACCGGGACAGTAATTAATGAAAAACTGTTTTTT. It specifies CASRTGTVINEKLFF.